The present TCR beta chain was sequenced within a study of post-analysis software for immune sequencing data. Study in general: Included courses were relapsing-remitting and secondary progressive multiple sclerosis; progressive-relapsing multiple sclerosis was also included. Whole-study results and caveats: Clustering by F measure revealed strong co-clustering among samples prepared together in one batch. Comparison with controls showed significantly lower normalized Chao1 diversity in multiple sclerosis patients. A handful of TRBV segments were significantly more frequent in patients than in controls. TRBV5-6, TRBV5-1 and TRBV20-1 were among these segments.

Sequencing libraries made from TCR beta cDNA carried unique molecular identifiers. TCRdb reprocessed the PCR reads via MiXCR and lists one record per CDR3 protein. Here the sample spans 400,000 to 500,000 distinct CDR3 sequences, 39% being singletons. The CDR3 consists of 13 residues. V lost 6 bases to trimming and J lost 5 bases, with 14 bases between them. Germline V CDR1 and CDR2: DFQATT, SNEGSKA (reference sequence). The sample holds a few counts of this clonotype. The antigen is unknown. The sequencing input was blood. V usage is TRBV20-1 and J usage is TRBJ1-5, with D tentatively TRBD1 (5 bases). The clonotype comes from a girl aged 2 to 9 with multiple sclerosis. CDR3 sequence: CSAGSLGDQPQHF. The CDR3 nucleotides are TGCAGTGCAGGATCATTGGGGGATCAGCCCCAGCATTTT.